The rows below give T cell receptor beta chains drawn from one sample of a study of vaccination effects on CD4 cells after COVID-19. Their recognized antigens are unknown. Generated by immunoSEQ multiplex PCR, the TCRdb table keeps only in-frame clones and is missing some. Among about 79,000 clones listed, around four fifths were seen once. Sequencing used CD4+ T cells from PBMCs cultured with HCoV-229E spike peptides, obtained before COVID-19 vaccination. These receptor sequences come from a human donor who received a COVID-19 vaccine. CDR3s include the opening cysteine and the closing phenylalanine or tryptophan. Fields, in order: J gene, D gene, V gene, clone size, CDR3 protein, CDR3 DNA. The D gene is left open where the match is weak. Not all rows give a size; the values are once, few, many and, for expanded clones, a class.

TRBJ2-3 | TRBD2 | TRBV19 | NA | CASSTGLAGGKRYTDTQYF | TGTGCCAGTAGTACGGGACTAGCGGGGGGCAAGAGGTACACAGATACGCAGTATTTT
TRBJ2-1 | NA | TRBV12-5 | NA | CASGLVKDGKSSYNEQFF | TGTGCTAGTGGTTTGGTAAAGGACGGGAAGAGCTCCTACAATGAGCAGTTCTTC
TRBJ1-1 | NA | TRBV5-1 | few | CASSSGGLGTEAFF | TGCGCCAGCAGCTCCGGCGGGCTGGGGACTGAAGCTTTCTTT
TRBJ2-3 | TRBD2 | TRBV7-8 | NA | CASSLSGGTDTQYF | TGTGCCAGCAGCTTAAGCGGGGGCACAGATACGCAGTATTTT
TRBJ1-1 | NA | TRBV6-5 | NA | CASSTTDQGTEAFF | TGTGCCAGCAGTACCACAGACCAAGGGACTGAAGCTTTCTTT
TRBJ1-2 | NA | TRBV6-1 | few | CASSEALGDPTYGYTF | TGTGCCAGCAGTGAAGCGTTGGGGGACCCAACCTATGGCTACACCTTC
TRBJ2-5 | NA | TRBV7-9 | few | CASSVRGETQYF | TGTGCCAGCAGCGTACGGGGGGAGACCCAGTACTTC
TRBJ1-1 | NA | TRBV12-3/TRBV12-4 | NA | CASRQGLGTEAFF | TGTGCCAGCAGGCAGGGACTGGGCACTGAAGCTTTCTTT
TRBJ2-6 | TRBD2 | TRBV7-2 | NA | CASSFHGLAGTGANVLTF | TGTGCCAGCAGCTTCCATGGACTAGCGGGGACTGGGGCCAACGTCCTGACTTTC
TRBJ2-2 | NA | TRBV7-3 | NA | CASSPGRNGELFF | TGTGCCAGCAGCCCCGGGCGGAACGGGGAGCTGTTTTTT
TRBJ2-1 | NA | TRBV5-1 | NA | CASSLRPNSYNEQFF | TGCGCCAGCAGCTTGAGACCGAACTCCTACAATGAGCAGTTCTTC
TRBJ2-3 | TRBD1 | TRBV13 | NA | CASSAGQGADTQYF | TGTGCCAGCAGCGCAGGACAGGGGGCAGATACGCAGTATTTT
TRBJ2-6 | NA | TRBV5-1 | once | CASSPTSGANVLTF | TGCGCCAGCAGCCCGACTTCTGGGGCCAACGTCCTGACTTTC
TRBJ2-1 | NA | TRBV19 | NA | CASKEHGTDEQFF | TGTGCCAGTAAGGAGCACGGGACGGATGAGCAGTTCTTC
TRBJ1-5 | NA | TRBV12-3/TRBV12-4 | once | CASTSGYQPQHF | TGTGCCAGCACCTCCGGGTATCAGCCCCAGCATTTT
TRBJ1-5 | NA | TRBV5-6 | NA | CASSFLESNQPQHF | TGTGCCAGCAGCTTTCTGGAGAGCAATCAGCCCCAGCATTTT
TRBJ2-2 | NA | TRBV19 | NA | CASSIVTGSRDTGELFF | TGTGCCAGTAGTATAGTTACAGGTTCCAGGGACACCGGGGAGCTGTTTTTT
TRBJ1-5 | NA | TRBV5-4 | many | CASSLEKNQPQHF | TGTGCCAGCAGCTTGGAGAAGAATCAGCCCCAGCATTTT
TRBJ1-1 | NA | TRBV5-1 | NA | CASGRENTEAFF | TGCGCCAGTGGGAGGGAGAACACTGAAGCTTTCTTT
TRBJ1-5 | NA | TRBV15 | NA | CATSEGHQPQHF | TGTGCCACCAGCGAGGGTCACCAGCCCCAGCATTTT
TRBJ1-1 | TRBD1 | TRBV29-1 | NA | CSVEEGQGRKAFF | TGCAGCGTTGAAGAGGGACAGGGACGCAAGGCTTTCTTT
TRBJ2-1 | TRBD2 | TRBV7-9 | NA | CASSPGLVSYNEQFF | TGTGCCAGCAGCCCGGGACTAGTCTCCTACAATGAGCAGTTCTTC
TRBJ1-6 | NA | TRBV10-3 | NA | CAIKGSLYNSPLHF | TGTGCCATCAAGGGCTCGCTGTATAATTCACCCCTCCACTTT
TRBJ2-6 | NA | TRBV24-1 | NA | CATSDRRSSGANVLTF | TGTGCCACCAGTGATCGTCGAAGCTCTGGGGCCAACGTCCTGACTTTC
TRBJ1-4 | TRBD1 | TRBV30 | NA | CAWTQGGRDEKLFF | TGTGCCTGGACCCAAGGGGGCAGGGATGAAAAACTGTTTTTT
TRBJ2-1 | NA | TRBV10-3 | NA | CAISESGGSSYNEQFF | TGTGCCATCAGTGAGTCTGGGGGGAGCTCCTACAATGAGCAGTTCTTC
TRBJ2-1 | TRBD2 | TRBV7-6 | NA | CASSLTSGGANEQFF | TGTGCCAGCAGCCTTACTAGCGGGGGGGCAAATGAGCAGTTCTTC
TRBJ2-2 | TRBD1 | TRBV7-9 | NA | CASSLGDRSTGELFF | TGTGCCAGCAGCTTAGGGGACAGAAGCACCGGGGAGCTGTTTTTT
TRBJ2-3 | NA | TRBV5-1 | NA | CASSLLKQSDTQYF | TGCGCCAGCAGCTTGTTAAAACAGTCAGATACGCAGTATTTT
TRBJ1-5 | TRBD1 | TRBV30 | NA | CAWSVGGRQPQHF | TGTGCCTGGAGCGTAGGGGGCAGACAGCCCCAGCATTTT
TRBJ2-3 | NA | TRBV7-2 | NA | CASSVGGRNTQYF | TGTGCCAGCAGCGTGGGGGGGCGGAATACGCAGTATTTT
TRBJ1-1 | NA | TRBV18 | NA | CASSPTGSNTEAFF | TGTGCCAGCTCACCCACAGGGTCGAACACTGAAGCTTTCTTT
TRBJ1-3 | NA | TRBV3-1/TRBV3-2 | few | CASSQAGSGNTIYF | TGTGCCAGCAGCCAGGCAGGCTCTGGAAACACCATATATTTT
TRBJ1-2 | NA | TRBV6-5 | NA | CASRRDSSGYTF | TGTGCCAGCAGAAGGGATTCCTCTGGCTACACCTTC
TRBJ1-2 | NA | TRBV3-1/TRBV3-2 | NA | CASSRGVGGYGYTF | TGTGCCAGCAGCCGCGGTGTCGGGGGCTATGGCTACACCTTC
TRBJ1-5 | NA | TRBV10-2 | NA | CASSRTSGISNQPQHF | TGCGCCAGCAGCAGGACATCCGGCATTAGCAATCAGCCCCAGCATTTT
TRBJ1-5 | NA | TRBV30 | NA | CAWSVGGGVSKPQHF | TGTGCCTGGAGTGTAGGAGGGGGAGTCAGCAAGCCCCAGCATTTT
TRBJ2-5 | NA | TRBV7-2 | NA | CASSLARGQETQYF | TGTGCCAGCAGCTTAGCCAGGGGCCAAGAGACCCAGTACTTC
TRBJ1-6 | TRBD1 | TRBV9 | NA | CASSVGDRDNSPLHF | TGTGCCAGCAGCGTAGGGGACAGAGATAATTCACCCCTTCACTTT
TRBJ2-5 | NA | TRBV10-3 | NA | CALRPGELEWETQYF | TGTGCCCTCAGGCCAGGTGAGTTGGAATGGGAGACCCAGTACTTC
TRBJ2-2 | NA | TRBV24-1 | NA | CATSDFPYTGELFF | TGTGCCACCAGTGATTTTCCATACACCGGGGAGCTGTTTTTT
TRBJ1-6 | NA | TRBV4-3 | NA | CASSQDPTGDNSPLHF | TGCGCCAGCAGCCAAGATCCAACCGGGGATAATTCACCCCTCCACTTT
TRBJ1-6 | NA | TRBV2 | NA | CASSERIGVRDSPLHF | TGTGCCAGCAGCGAAAGGATAGGGGTTCGTGATTCACCCCTCCACTTT
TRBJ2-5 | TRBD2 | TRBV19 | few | CASSVLAGGPETQYF | TGTGCCAGTAGTGTACTAGCGGGGGGGCCAGAGACCCAGTACTTC